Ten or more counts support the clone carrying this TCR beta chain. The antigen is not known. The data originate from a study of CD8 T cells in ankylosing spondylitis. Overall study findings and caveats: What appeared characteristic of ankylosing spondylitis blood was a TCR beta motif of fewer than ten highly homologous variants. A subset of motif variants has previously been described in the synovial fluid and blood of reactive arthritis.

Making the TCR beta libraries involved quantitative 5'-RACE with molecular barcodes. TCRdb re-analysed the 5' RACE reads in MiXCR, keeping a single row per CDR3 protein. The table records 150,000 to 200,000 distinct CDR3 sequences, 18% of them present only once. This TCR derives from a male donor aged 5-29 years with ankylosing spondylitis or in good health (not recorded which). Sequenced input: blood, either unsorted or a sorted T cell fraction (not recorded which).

CDR3: CASSELAGSSYNEQFF. The DNA of the CDR3 is TGTGCCAGCAGTGAGCTAGCGGGATCCTCCTACAATGAGCAGTTCTTC. This chain uses TRBV6-1 with TRBJ2-1, with 9 positions matching TRBD2. Germline V gives CDR1 MNHNS, CDR2 SASEGT. Germline trimming cut 3 bases from V and 0 bases from J; bases unmatched to any gene: 3. CDR3 length: 16 residues.